This T cell receptor beta chain was sequenced for a study of blood T cell repertoires in COVID-19. Data came from immunoSEQ multiplex PCR; TCRdb stores just in-frame clones and leaves some out. The table shows some 140,000 clones, with around 84% occurring only once. This clone was seen a single time. The length of the CDR3 is 13 residues. Per the germline V gene, CDR1 is LGHDT and CDR2 is YNNKEL (reference sequence). The junction had 4 bases not matched to a gene; V was cut back by 6 bases and J by 7 bases. Sequencing input: PBMCs or T cells enriched from blood (not recorded which). The chain has TRBV3-1 (or the pseudogene TRBV3-2) and TRBJ2-7; 12 bases line up with TRBD2. The TCR sequence derives from a middle-aged man with acute COVID-19. The CDR3 DNA is TGTGCCAGCAGTCATGGACTAGCGGGAGAGCAGTACTTC. It specifies CASSHGLAGEQYF.